This TCR beta chain was obtained from a study of T cell changes during pregnancy in multiple sclerosis. The CDR3 runs 16 residues. Germline V gene lookup returns CDR1 PRHDT and CDR2 FYEKMQ (reference sequence). V lost 4 bases and J lost 5; bases outside the gene matches: 5. Produced via immunoSEQ multiplex PCR; TCRdb's table is partial and in-frame only. Among 55,000 to 70,000 clones listed, roughly 92% were seen once. This clone was observed once. The V gene is TRBV13, the J gene TRBJ2-3; 14 bases agree with TRBD2. Sequencing used CD8+ T cells from peripheral blood mononuclear cells, obtained in the third trimester of pregnancy. This receptor was taken from a female donor in good health, enrolled as a control in a pregnancy study. As DNA, the CDR3 is TGTGCCAGCAGCTCCCGACTAGCGGGGGGGGTAGATACGCAGTATTTT. Translation: CASSSRLAGGVDTQYF.